These 18 T cell receptor beta chains were all obtained from the same sample, sequenced in a study of T cell repertoires in cytomegalovirus infection (dated by TCRdb to between 2018 and 2021). These reads were obtained on an Illumina HiSeq 1500. In TCRdb, the public reads were trimmed at Q25 with fastp and aligned with MiXCR, with productive beta chains retained. Merged by CDR3 protein, the rows form single entries marked with the most common genes and DNA. Present in this sample are more than 150,000 distinct CDR3 sequences, roughly 30% of which were seen just once. The ten top clones hold 31% of the sample. Sequenced: PBMCs. These receptors were collected from a human donor in good health (CMV status not recorded). Some clones in this sample may be carry-over from other donors' samples.

The V gene is TRBV18, the J gene TRBJ1-5; D remains ambiguous. The ends were cut back, 4 bases at V and 0 bases at J, with 19 bases in the middle. The germline V gene has CDR1 KGHSH and CDR2 LQKENI. This CDR3 has 18 amino acids. Here the CDR3 DNA reads TGTGCCAGCTCACTGAAGAGGCAGGACTACAATAGCAATCAGCCCCAGCATTTT. Protein sequence: CASSLKRQDYNSNQPQHF. Based on the CDR3 plus reference TRBV18 and TRBJ1-5, the full variable domain is NAGVMQNPRHLVRRRGQEARLRCSPMKGHSHVYWYRQLPEEGLKFMVYLQKENIIDESGMPKERFSAEFPKEGPSILRIQQVVRGDSAAYFCASSLKRQDYNSNQPQHFGDGTRLSIL.

The chain combines TRBV5-5 with TRBJ1-2; perhaps TRBD1 as D (5 bases). CDR1 and CDR2 from the germline V gene are SGHKS and YYEKEE (reference sequence). The CDR3 has 15 amino acids. V lost 0 bases and J 8 bases, leaving 17 bases between the germline ends. CDR3 DNA sequence: TGTGCCAGCAGCTTGGAAGAAGGGACGTTTTCCGGCTACACCTTC. Translating gives CASSLEEGTFSGYTF. The variable domain in full, completed from reference TRBV5-5 and TRBJ1-2, reads DAGVTQSPTHLIKTRGQQVTLRCSPISGHKSVSWYQQVLGQGPQFIFQYYEKEERGRGNFPDRFSARQFPNYSSELNVNALLLGDSALYLCASSLEEGTFSGYTFGSGTRLTVV.

This clonotype was picked up a small number of times. This chain connects TRBV6-6 to TRBJ1-3; D is unclear. This CDR3 comprises 15 residues. Germline CDR1 is MNHNY and CDR2 is SVGAGI (reference sequence). The ends were cut back, 5 bases at V and 0 bases at J, with 11 bases in the middle. The DNA of the CDR3 is TGTGCCAGCAGTCCCGGATCCAACTCTGGAAACACCATATATTTT. Its protein product is CASSPGSNSGNTIYF.

This clonotype was counted between two and nine times. This chain links TRBV2 with TRBJ2-7; D is uncertain. Trimming cost V 9 bases and J 5 bases, with 14 bases left between them. The CDR3 is 12 amino acids. From germline, CDR1 is SNHLY and CDR2 FYNNEI. CDR3 nucleotides: TGTGCCAGTTCCACCGGGCAGCACGAGCAGTACTTC. Translating gives CASSTGQHEQYF.

CDR3 coding DNA: TGCAGTGCTAGAGCGGAGGACAGGGACTCAGGTTTCTTT. This gives the protein CSARAEDRDSGFF. The V and J genes are TRBV20-1 and TRBJ1-1; TRBD1 matches at 8 bases. The junction had 11 bases not matched to a gene; V was cut back by 1 base and J by 13 bases. The CDR3 runs to 13 residues. The germline V gene has CDR1 DFQATT and CDR2 SNEGSKA (reference sequence).

CDR3 sequence: CASSLDPYTSSEQYF. The CDR3 DNA follows: TGCGCCAGCAGCTTAGACCCTTACACTTCTTCTGAGCAGTACTTC. The chain links TRBV5-1 to TRBJ2-7; D is unresolved. Looked up from germline, CDR1 is SGHRS and CDR2 is YFSETQ. This CDR3 contains 15 residues. Trimming removed 2 bases at V and 7 bases at J, with 19 bases between.

This clonotype was recorded a few times. The gene calls are TRBV6-6 and TRBJ1-2, with TRBD1 as a possible D gene (6 bases). There are 15 residues in the CDR3. V lost 0 bases, J lost 1 base, and 9 bases lay in between. Germline V gene sequence: CDR1 MNHNY, CDR2 SVGAGI (reference sequence). The CDR3 DNA reads as TGTGCCAGCAGTTACTCGGGGGCAGTTAACTATGGCTACACCTTC. Translating gives CASSYSGAVNYGYTF.

The chain couples TRBV11-2 to TRBJ1-5; 8 bases agree with TRBD1. This CDR3 has 16 amino acids. The germline V gene encodes CDR1 SGHAT and CDR2 FQNNGV. The V segment lost 5 bases and the J segment 9 bases; nucleotides outside the gene matches: 15. CDR3 nucleotide sequence: TGTGCCAGCAGCCAAAGTACCGGGACAGGAGATGGGCCCCAGCATTTT. Protein: CASSQSTGTGDGPQHF. Supplemented by reference TRBV11-2 and TRBJ1-5, the full variable domain reads EAGVAQSPRYKIIEKRQSVAFWCNPISGHATLYWYQQILGQGPKLLIQFQNNGVVDDSQLPKDRFSAERLKGVDSTLKIQPAKLEDSAVYLCASSQSTGTGDGPQHFGDGTRLSIL.

CDR3 sequence reads: CASSQVLPWSDGYTF. DNA of the CDR3: TGTGCCAGCAGCCAAGTCTTGCCATGGTCAGACGGCTACACCTTC. The chain joins TRBV14 to TRBJ1-2; D call uncertain. In germline, CDR1 is SGHDN, CDR2 FVKESK. CDR3 size: 15 residues. The V and J ends lost 1 base and 8 bases respectively, with 17 bases between them.

On this clonotype: This may come from a read error, since a much larger clone is one base off. This is likely a read error, given that the CDR3 carries no conserved phenylalanine or tryptophan at its end. The rearrangement links TRBV7-6 to TRBJ2-7; 7 nucleotides match TRBD1. V dropped 5 bases and J dropped 3; count of bases not matched to a gene: 4. Germline V gene data show CDR1 as SGHVS and CDR2 as FNYEAQ. The CDR3 extends over 13 amino acids. The CDR3 bases are TGTGCCAGCAGCCCAAGACAGGGCTACGAGCAGTACTAC. Its translation: CASSPRQGYEQYY.

This clonotype was observed a few times. This chain uses TRBV3-1 with TRBJ2-7; D perhaps matches TRBD2 (5 bases). The CDR3 spans 15 residues. Trimming removed 1 base from V and 0 bases from J, with 10 bases in between. The germline gives CDR1 LGHDT, CDR2 YNNKEL (reference sequence). The CDR3 region has the DNA TGTGCCAGCAGCCAAGCCAGCGGCGCCTCCTACGAGCAGTACTTC. This sequence encodes CASSQASGASYEQYF.

This clonotype was detected only a few times. The CDR3 protein is CASSIGNSPLHF. The DNA of the CDR3 is TGTGCCAGCAGCATTGGTAATTCACCCCTCCACTTT. The chain joins TRBV28 to TRBJ1-6, with D unresolved. Germline-derived CDR1 and CDR2 are MDHEN and SYDVKM. V gave up 6 bases and J gave up 6 bases, with 6 bases separating them. This CDR3 comprises 12 residues.

This chain joins TRBV20-1 and TRBJ2-7; 8 bases are a match to TRBD1. CDR3 length: 16 amino acids. V was clipped by 2 bases and J by 1 base; unmatched bases: 10. The germline CDR1 and CDR2 sequences are DFQATT and SNEGSKA (reference sequence). CDR3 DNA: TGCAGTGCTAGACCTAGGGGGACAGGACCGTCCTACGAGCAGTACTTC. This translates into CSARPRGTGPSYEQYF.

V is TRBV7-3 and J is TRBJ2-1; 10 bases align to TRBD2. With 5 bases clipped from V and 5 bases from J, the junction kept 6 bases outside the gene matches. The CDR3 has 15 residues. Germline loops: CDR1 SGHTA, CDR2 FQGTGA. CDR3 sequence (DNA): TGTGCCAGCAGCGCACTAGCGGGGACTGACAATGAGCAGTTCTTC. It codes for CASSALAGTDNEQFF.

This clonotype was seen only a few times. CDR3: CASSHRDRETDTQYF. The CDR3 DNA follows: TGCGCCAGCAGCCACCGGGACAGGGAAACAGATACGCAGTATTTT. The chain carries TRBV4-1 and TRBJ2-3; 9 bases line up with TRBD1. Germline assignment: CDR1 MGHRA and CDR2 YSYEKL. The CDR3 covers 15 residues. Germline trimming cut 3 bases from V and 3 bases from J; bases unmatched to any gene: 4.

This clonotype came up a few times. The V gene is TRBV20-1, the J gene TRBJ2-1; the D is unclear. The CDR3 has 13 residues. Germline CDR1 reads DFQATT; CDR2 reads SNEGSKA (reference sequence). The V end was cut by 0 bases, the J end by 11 bases, with 14 bases between. Written as DNA, the CDR3 is TGCAGTGCTAGAGAGAGTTTAGGGTATCAGCAGTTCTTC. This encodes CSARESLGYQQFF.

At least ten counts were recorded for this clonotype. The CDR3 region is CASSSGQGPVRSAFF. As DNA, the CDR3 is TGTGCCAGCAGTTCGGGACAGGGGCCCGTTCGGTCAGCTTTCTTT. The chain uses TRBV7-2 and TRBJ1-1; 10 positions agree with TRBD1. V lost 6 bases to trimming and J lost 10 bases; unmatched junction nucleotides: 14. Germline assignment: CDR1 SGHTA and CDR2 FQGNSA. This CDR3 comprises 15 residues.

The chain employs TRBV10-3 and TRBJ2-7; tentatively, D is TRBD2 (5 bases). Trimming took off 2 bases at V and 7 bases at J, with 15 bases between the two ends. Germline V gene lookup returns CDR1 ENHRY and CDR2 SYGVKD. The CDR3 contains 14 residues. CDR3 coding DNA: TGTGCCATCAGTGAGGGACTCTTGACGGGGGAGCAGTACTTC. It encodes CAISEGLLTGEQYF.